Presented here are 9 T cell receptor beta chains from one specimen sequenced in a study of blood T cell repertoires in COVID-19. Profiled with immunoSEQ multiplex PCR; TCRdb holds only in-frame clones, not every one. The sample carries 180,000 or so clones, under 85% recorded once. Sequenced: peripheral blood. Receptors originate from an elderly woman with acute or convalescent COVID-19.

CDR3 DNA: TGTGCCAGCAGCGTCACTAGCGGGAGAACAGATACGCAGTATTTT. It yields the protein CASSVTSGRTDTQYF. The chain carries TRBV9 and TRBJ2-3, with TRBD2 matching over 11 bases. The CDR3 runs to 15 residues. CDR1 and CDR2 from the germline V gene are SGDLS and YYNGEE. With 2 bases clipped from V and 3 bases from J, the junction kept 2 bases outside the gene matches.

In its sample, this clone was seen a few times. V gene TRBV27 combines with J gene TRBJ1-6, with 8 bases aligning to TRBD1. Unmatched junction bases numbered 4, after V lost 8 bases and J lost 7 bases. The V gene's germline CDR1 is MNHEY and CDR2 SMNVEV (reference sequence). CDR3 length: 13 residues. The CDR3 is CASGQGGNSPLHF. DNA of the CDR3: TGTGCCAGCGGACAGGGAGGAAATTCACCCCTCCACTTT.

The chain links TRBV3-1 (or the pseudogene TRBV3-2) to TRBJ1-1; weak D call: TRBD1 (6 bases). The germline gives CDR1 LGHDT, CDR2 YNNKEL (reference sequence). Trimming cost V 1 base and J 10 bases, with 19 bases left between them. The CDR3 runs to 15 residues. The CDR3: CASSQVPGQILGAFF. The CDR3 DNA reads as TGTGCCAGCAGCCAAGTCCCGGGACAAATATTGGGAGCTTTCTTT.

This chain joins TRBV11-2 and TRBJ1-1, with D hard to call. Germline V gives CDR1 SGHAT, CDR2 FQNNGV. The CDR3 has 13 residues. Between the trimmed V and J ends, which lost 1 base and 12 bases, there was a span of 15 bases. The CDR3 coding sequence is TGTGCCAGCAGCTTAGCATCGGAGTACGGGACTTTCTTT. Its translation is CASSLASEYGTFF.

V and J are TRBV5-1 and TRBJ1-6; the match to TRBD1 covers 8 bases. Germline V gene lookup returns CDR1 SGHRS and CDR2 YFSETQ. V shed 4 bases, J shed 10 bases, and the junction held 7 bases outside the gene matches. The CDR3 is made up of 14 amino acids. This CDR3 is CASSPDRALSPLHF. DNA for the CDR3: TGCGCCAGCAGCCCGGACAGGGCATTATCACCCCTCCACTTT.

DNA for the CDR3: TGTGCCAGCGGACAGGACAGGGGGCGTCCCACCGGGGAGCTGTTTTTT. Its protein is CASGQDRGRPTGELFF. The chain has TRBV27 and TRBJ2-2; TRBD1 matches 11 bases. V shed 8 bases and J 4 bases; nucleotides not matched to a gene: 9. This CDR3 has 16 amino acids. Germline V gives CDR1 MNHEY, CDR2 SMNVEV (reference sequence).

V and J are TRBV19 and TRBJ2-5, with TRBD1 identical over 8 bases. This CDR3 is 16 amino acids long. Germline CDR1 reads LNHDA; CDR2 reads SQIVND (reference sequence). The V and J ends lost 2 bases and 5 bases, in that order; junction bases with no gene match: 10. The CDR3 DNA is TGTGCCAGTAGTATAAGAGTGTCAGGGGGCTGGGAGACCCAGTACTTC. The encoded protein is CASSIRVSGGWETQYF.

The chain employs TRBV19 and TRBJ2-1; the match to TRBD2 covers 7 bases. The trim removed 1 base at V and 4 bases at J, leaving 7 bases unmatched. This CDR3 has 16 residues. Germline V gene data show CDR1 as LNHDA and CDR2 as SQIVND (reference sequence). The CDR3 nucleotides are TGTGCCAGTAGTATAGGAGGCGGGGAGGGATACAATGAGCAGTTCTTC. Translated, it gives CASSIGGGEGYNEQFF.

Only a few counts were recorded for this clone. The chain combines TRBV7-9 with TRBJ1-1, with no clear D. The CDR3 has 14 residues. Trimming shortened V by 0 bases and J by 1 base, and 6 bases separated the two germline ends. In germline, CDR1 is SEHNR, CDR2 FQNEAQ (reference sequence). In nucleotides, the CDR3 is TGTGCCAGCAGCTTAGCGGGCAAGAACACTGAAGCTTTCTTT. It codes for CASSLAGKNTEAFF.